The 23 T cell receptor beta chains reported below all come from one sample, sequenced in a study of blood T cells in healthy people across ages. Together with a sample-barcoded 5' primer, a J-beta primer mix was included in a second PCR lasting about 6 to 12 cycles. TCRdb independently ran MiXCR on the 5' RACE reads; one entry per CDR3 protein. The profile shows hundreds of thousands of distinct CDR3 sequences, 32% of them singletons. What was sequenced was blood. These receptors all come from a woman of 80 years or more in good health.

This clonotype was counted ten times or more. The chain uses TRBV7-2 and TRBJ1-1, with D possibly matching TRBD1 (5 bases). V lost 4 bases, J lost 11 bases, and 26 bases lay in between. In germline, CDR1 is SGHTA, CDR2 FQGNSA. The CDR3 totals 16 residues. The CDR3 DNA sequence: TGTGCCAGCAGCTCCGCCATCGGAGGGGCTGGCATACAGGCTTTCTTT. Translating gives CASSSAIGGAGIQAFF.

This rearrangement joins TRBV27 to TRBJ1-1; D not resolved. The V end was cut by 5 bases, the J end by 8 bases, with 9 bases between. Germline CDR1 is MNHEY and CDR2 is SMNVEV (reference sequence). This CDR3 comprises 11 residues. The CDR3 loop is CASSNFLEAFF. In nucleotides, the CDR3 is TGTGCCAGCAGTAACTTCTTGGAAGCTTTCTTT.

This clonotype was detected only a few times. V usage is TRBV11-1 and J usage is TRBJ2-5, with D perhaps matching TRBD2 (5 bases). Trimming cost V 5 bases and J 4 bases, with 17 bases left between them. The CDR3 is 15 amino acids. From germline, CDR1 is SGHAT and CDR2 FQDESV (reference sequence). CDR3 nucleotide sequence: TGTGCCAGCAGCCCCCGCGCCGGGGTCGGAGAGACCCAGTACTTC. Amino acid sequence: CASSPRAGVGETQYF.

To note about this clonotype: Germline and junction disagree at one end, which may indicate a read error. The chain couples TRBV5-1 to TRBJ1-1, with D unclear. The CDR3 extends over 13 amino acids. Germline CDR1 SGHRS, CDR2 YFSETQ. CDR3 nucleotides: TGTGCCAGCAGTTTGACGCCGAACACTGAAGCTTTCTTT. It yields the protein CASSLTPNTEAFF.

The chain combines TRBV18 with TRBJ1-6, with D perhaps TRBD1 (6 bases). Germline V gene lookup returns CDR1 KGHSH and CDR2 LQKENI. The V gene lost 2 bases and the J gene lost 7 bases, with 18 bases spanning the gap. The CDR3 is 17 amino acids. CDR3 in amino acids: CASSPRGVGTRNSPLHF. The DNA of the CDR3 is TGTGCCAGCTCACCAAGGGGGGTCGGGACACGAAATTCACCCCTCCACTTT.

This clonotype showed up many times. The chain is built from TRBV11-2 and TRBJ2-1; a possible D gene is TRBD1 (8 bases). The CDR3 is 15 amino acids. From germline, CDR1 is SGHAT and CDR2 FQNNGV. Between the trimmed V and J ends, which lost 6 bases and 3 bases, there was a span of 15 bases. Here the CDR3 reads CASSQYRGGYNEQFF. CDR3 nucleotide sequence: TGTGCCAGCAGTCAGTACAGGGGGGGCTACAATGAGCAGTTCTTC. The full variable domain, completed using reference TRBV11-2 and TRBJ2-1, is EAGVAQSPRYKIIEKRQSVAFWCNPISGHATLYWYQQILGQGPKLLIQFQNNGVVDDSQLPKDRFSAERLKGVDSTLKIQPAKLEDSAVYLCASSQYRGGYNEQFFGPGTRLTVL.

Only a few counts were recorded for this clonotype. A read error may be the cause here, since a much bigger clone is one base away. The chain joins TRBV7-2 to TRBJ2-7; D may be TRBD1 or TRBD2 (6 bases each). V lost 4 bases and J lost 6, with 16 bases in between. Germline-derived CDR1 and CDR2 are SGHTA and FQGNSA. The CDR3 is 14 amino acids. CDR3 bases: TGTGCCAGCAGCTGTAAGGGGGGCAACTCCGAGCAGTACTTC. This gives the protein CASSCKGGNSEQYF.

The genes are TRBV5-6 and TRBJ1-1; D possibly corresponds to TRBD1 (5 bases). The CDR3 covers 15 residues. Germline V CDR1 and CDR2: SGHDT, YYEEEE. V was trimmed by 4 bases and J by 4 bases, leaving 17 bases between them. CDR3 bases: TGTGCCAGCAGCGACCCCGGGGCTAGGCGCACTGAAGCTTTCTTT. It codes for CASSDPGARRTEAFF.

This clonotype was detected a few times. The V and J genes are TRBV28 and TRBJ1-2, with D tentatively TRBD1 (5 bases). CDR3 length: 14 amino acids. V was shortened by 2 bases and J by 7 bases, with 14 bases between the two germline ends. Per the germline V gene, CDR1 is MDHEN and CDR2 is SYDVKM. The CDR3, as DNA: TGTGCCAGCAGTTTAATCAGGGTTCGGTTTGGCTACACCTTC. It encodes CASSLIRVRFGYTF.

This clonotype came up a few times. This chain joins TRBV27 and TRBJ2-5; 8 positions agree with TRBD1. CDR1 MNHEY and CDR2 SMNVEV come from the germline V gene (reference sequence). The CDR3 is 14 residues long. The junction had 7 bases not matched to a gene; V was cut back by 6 bases and J by 4 bases. The CDR3 sequence: CASRSHRGSETQYF. The CDR3 DNA is TGTGCCAGCAGGTCGCACAGGGGGTCAGAGACCCAGTACTTC.

The chain carries TRBV18 and TRBJ1-6; no reliable D call. This CDR3 has 15 residues. Germline V gene lookup returns CDR1 KGHSH and CDR2 LQKENI. V shed 4 bases and J shed 10 bases, with 17 bases lying between them. The CDR3 bases are TGTGCCAGCTCACTTAACGTCGGGTTGCTATCACCCCTCCACTTT. This gives the protein CASSLNVGLLSPLHF.

The sample holds many counts of this clonotype. This chain joins TRBV20-1 and TRBJ2-7, with D possibly matching TRBD2 (6 bases). Germline lookup yields CDR1 DFQATT and CDR2 SNEGSKA (reference sequence). The CDR3 runs 12 residues. Trimming pared 6 bases from V and 3 bases from J, leaving 12 bases between. CDR3 sequence: CSAMGGGYEQYF. In nucleotides, the CDR3 is TGCAGTGCAATGGGGGGTGGCTACGAGCAGTACTTC.

This clonotype was recorded only once. A much bigger clone sits one base away, suggesting this may be a read error. J is TRBJ1-2 and V is TRBV6-2 or TRBV6-3; no firm D call. Trimming removed 6 bases at V and 8 bases at J, with 13 bases between. The germline V gene encodes CDR1 MNHEY and CDR2 SVGEGT. The CDR3 is 12 amino acids. The CDR3 protein is CASSEMRGGYTF. CDR3 DNA sequence: TGTGCCAGCAGCGAAATGCGGGGAGGCTACACCTTC.

The chain has TRBV12-3 or TRBV12-4 and TRBJ1-1, with TRBD1 as a possible D gene (6 bases). The CDR3 has 13 amino acids. V was trimmed by 7 bases and J by 8 bases, leaving 17 bases between them. In DNA, the CDR3 is TGTGCCAGCACCCCGACAGGACCTAGGGAAGCTTTCTTT. Residues: CASTPTGPREAFF.

The gene calls are TRBV5-1 and TRBJ2-3; the D is unclear. The germline CDR1 and CDR2 sequences are SGHRS and YFSETQ. V was pared by 2 bases and J by 2 bases, with 12 bases between. This CDR3 is 15 amino acids long. The CDR3 DNA follows: TGCGCCAGCAGCTTAGGGTATACCGACACAGATACGCAGTATTTT. Protein sequence: CASSLGYTDTDTQYF.

This clonotype was detected many times. The CDR3 here is CASSPLAETQYF. The CDR3, as DNA: TGTGCCAGCTCACCCCTGGCGGAGACCCAGTACTTC. The J gene is TRBJ2-5, the V gene TRBV18; no reliable D call. With 3 bases removed from V and 5 bases from J, the gap between germline ends came to 7 bases. The CDR3 covers 12 residues. The germline V gene has CDR1 KGHSH and CDR2 LQKENI.

The gene calls are TRBV20-1 and TRBJ2-5, with D possibly matching TRBD2 (5 bases). CDR3 size: 17 residues. The germline V gene has CDR1 DFQATT and CDR2 SNEGSKA (reference sequence). With 4 bases removed from V and 1 base from J, the gap between germline ends came to 22 bases. The CDR3, as DNA: TGCAGTGCTAAAGCCGCCCCCCGGGATGCGGTCCAAGAGACCCAGTACTTC. This encodes CSAKAAPRDAVQETQYF.

This clonotype was picked up many times. In DNA form, the CDR3 reads TGCAGCGTTGCTCACAGTTACCAAGAGACCCAGTACTTC. It specifies CSVAHSYQETQYF. This chain uses TRBV29-1 with TRBJ2-5, with no clear D. Per germline, CDR1 SQVTM and CDR2 ANQGSEA. Trimming removed 4 bases at V and 0 bases at J, with 9 bases between. CDR3 length: 13 amino acids.

This clonotype was counted ten times or more. The rearrangement uses TRBV7-9 and TRBJ2-5, with D unresolved. The CDR3 contains 15 residues. Germline lookup yields CDR1 SEHNR and CDR2 FQNEAQ (reference sequence). Trimming cost V 1 base and J 4 bases, with 13 bases left between them. The CDR3 sequence is CASSLVAPGTETQYF. CDR3 sequence (DNA): TGTGCCAGCAGCTTAGTGGCCCCAGGAACAGAGACCCAGTACTTC.

This clonotype was seen only a few times. The J gene is TRBJ1-1, the V gene TRBV12-3 or TRBV12-4, with 8 bases fitting TRBD1. There are 14 residues in the CDR3. V lost 3 bases to trimming and J lost 11 bases; unmatched junction nucleotides: 11. The CDR3 sequence: CASSLTAQGVTAFF. The CDR3 region has the DNA TGTGCCAGCAGTTTGACCGCACAGGGGGTGACGGCTTTCTTT.

The V gene is TRBV4-1, the J gene TRBJ1-5; D gene ambiguous. CDR3 length: 17 amino acids. Germline loops: CDR1 MGHRA, CDR2 YSYEKL. V gave up 3 bases and J gave up 3 bases, with 18 bases separating them. The CDR3 nucleotides are TGCGCCAGCAGCCATGGGCTCCTAGCTGCCTTCAATCAGCCCCAGCATTTT. Protein sequence: CASSHGLLAAFNQPQHF.

This clonotype occurred once. One junction end disagrees with the germline gene, perhaps due to a read error. The CDR3 bases are TGTGCCGGTAAACAGGGGGATCTCAACGAGCAGTACTTT. Translating it yields CAGKQGDLNEQYF. The chain is built from TRBV2 and TRBJ2-7, with TRBD1 matching 8 bases. Germline V lookup: CDR1 SNHLY, CDR2 FYNNEI. The CDR3 has 13 amino acids.

This clonotype has ten or more counts. J is TRBJ2-7 and V is TRBV7-2, with 7 positions matching TRBD2. Germline V gene sequence: CDR1 SGHTA, CDR2 FQGNSA. J gave up 0 bases and V 5 bases, and 7 bases lay outside the gene matches. CDR3 length: 15 amino acids. The CDR3 DNA reads TGTGCCAGCAGCAGGGACTACCAAAGCTCCTACGAGCAGTACTTC. As protein: CASSRDYQSSYEQYF.